This is a list of T cell receptor beta chains from one sample in a study of radiotherapy plus CTLA-4 blockade in lung cancer. Measured with immunoSEQ multiplex PCR; TCRdb has only the in-frame clones, and not every one. The sample lists tens of thousands of clones; approximately 80% were seen once. Sequenced here: peripheral blood, sampled from a patient treated with radiotherapy plus ipilimumab. These receptors originate from a human donor with non-small cell lung cancer who had a complete response to radiotherapy plus ipilimumab. The CDR3 runs from the conserved cysteine through the conserved F or W. A D gene is named only where the DNA matches it firmly. A row's size may be missing; if present it is once, few, many or a size class.

.,TRBJ1-5,TRBV5-1,.,TGCGCCAGCAGCTTGAGTGCCGCGGGAACAGGAAGCAATCAGCCCCAGCATTTT,CASSLSAAGTGSNQPQHF
.,TRBJ1-5,TRBV12-5,few,TGTGCTAGTGGTTTGGGAGACACAGGGAGCAATCAGCCCCAGCATTTT,CASGLGDTGSNQPQHF
.,TRBJ1-3,TRBV5-6,.,TGTGCCAGCAGCTTGACAGGGCTTTTTGGAAACACCATATATTTT,CASSLTGLFGNTIYF
TRBD1,TRBJ1-1,TRBV29-1,.,TGCAGCGTTCCCGAAGGGTCCGGGACAGGACACTATGAAGCTTTCTTT,CSVPEGSGTGHYEAFF
.,TRBJ1-1,TRBV6-6,.,TGTGCCAGCAGTGCGACAGGTTCGAACACTGAAGCTTTCTTT,CASSATGSNTEAFF
TRBD2,TRBJ2-4,TRBV11-3,.,TGTGCCAGCAGCTTACTAGCGGGGACAAACATTCAGTACTTC,CASSLLAGTNIQYF
.,TRBJ1-5,TRBV7-9,few,TGTGCCAGCAGCTCGGGCAATCAGCCCCAGCATTTT,CASSSGNQPQHF
TRBD2,TRBJ2-1,TRBV13,.,TGTGCCAGCAGCTTAGGTACGGGACTAGCGGCCAATGAGCAGTTCTTC,CASSLGTGLAANEQFF
TRBD2,TRBJ2-1,TRBV6-1,.,TGTGCCAGCAGTGAGGGACTAGCGGTCTACAATGAGCAGTTCTTC,CASSEGLAVYNEQFF
.,TRBJ2-3,TRBV4-3,.,TGCGCCAGCAGCCAAGAGGCCGCAGATACGCAGTATTTT,CASSQEAADTQYF
TRBD1,TRBJ2-2,TRBV12-5,.,TGTGCTAGTGGTTTCCTCGGACAGGGGAACACCGGGGAGCTGTTTTTT,CASGFLGQGNTGELFF
TRBD1,TRBJ2-5,TRBV5-1,.,TGCGCCAGCAGCTCTGGGACAGCACAAGAGACCCAGTACTTC,CASSSGTAQETQYF
.,TRBJ2-7,TRBV30,.,TGTGCCTGGAGTGCCAAAACTTACGAGCAGTACTTC,CAWSAKTYEQYF
TRBD2,TRBJ2-1,TRBV7-2,.,TGTGCCAGCAGCGCTCCCGGGGGGGGGTACAATGAGCAGTTCTTC,CASSAPGGGYNEQFF
.,TRBJ2-5,TRBV5-6,.,TGTGCCAGCAGCTTCCGGGTCCTCGAGGGGACCCAGTACTTC,CASSFRVLEGTQYF
.,TRBJ1-2,TRBV5-1,.,TGCGCCAGCAGCGTTGTCGGACCCGGGGGTAACTATGGCTACACCTTC,CASSVVGPGGNYGYTF
.,TRBJ1-5,TRBV11-2,.,TGTGCCAGCAGCCCTTCGAGGGGGAGACAGCCCCAGCATTTT,CASSPSRGRQPQHF
.,TRBJ1-2,TRBV5-5,.,TGTGCCAGCAGCCCCCTTTGGCGGGACTGGAACTATGGCTACACCTTC,CASSPLWRDWNYGYTF
TRBD1,TRBJ1-6,TRBV13,.,TGTGCCAGCAGCTTACGCCGGGACAGGCAAAACCGGGGTAATTCACCCCTCCACTTT,CASSLRRDRQNRGNSPLHF
TRBD1,TRBJ2-5,TRBV7-2,.,TGTGCCAGCAGCTCCCGGGACAGGGAGACCCAGTACTTC,CASSSRDRETQYF
TRBD2,TRBJ2-5,TRBV2,.,TGTGCCAGCAGTGCCCCCATCTCAGCGGGAGGGAAGTGGGAGACCCAGTACTTC,CASSAPISAGGKWETQYF